These 26 T cell receptor beta chains came from one sample sequenced in a study of shared clonotypes between healthy human individuals. Sequencing used immunoSEQ multiplex PCR; TCRdb keeps in-frame clones, though not all of them. Of under 120,000 clones detected, about 72% appear once; the ten largest clones hold about 25%. Sequencing was done on a sample of memory CD8+ T cells sorted from blood. Subset described: CD45RO+ cells pooled with CCR7-negative TemRA cells. All receptors come from a woman between 25 and 40 years old in good health.

As concerns this clone: At the DNA level, this CDR3 is encoded by other sequences in the same sample as well. The rearrangement uses TRBV2 and TRBJ2-7; TRBD2 agrees at 9 bases. The CDR3 spans 14 residues. Trimming took 5 bases from V and 4 from J; bases not matched to a gene: 6. In germline, CDR1 is SNHLY, CDR2 FYNNEI. The CDR3 reads CASSSGRNSYEQYF. The CDR3 DNA sequence: TGTGCCAGCAGTAGCGGGAGGAACAGTTACGAGCAGTACTTC.

The chain has TRBV5-6 and TRBJ2-3; 12 nucleotides align to TRBD2. The CDR3 sequence is 15 residues long. Germline V CDR1 and CDR2: SGHDT, YYEEEE. V lost 1 base, J lost 4 bases, and 1 base stayed unmatched. CDR3 nucleotide sequence: TGTGCCAGCAGCTTGCGGACTAGCGGGGCAGATACGCAGTATTTT. This translates into CASSLRTSGADTQYF.

This chain joins TRBV7-9 and TRBJ2-1, with D hard to call. V was shortened by 8 bases and J by 5 bases, with 13 bases between the two germline ends. The CDR3 covers 13 residues. In germline, CDR1 is SEHNR, CDR2 FQNEAQ (reference sequence). The CDR3 loop is CASEYGPNNEQFF. The CDR3 DNA sequence: TGTGCCAGCGAGTACGGGCCTAACAATGAGCAGTTCTTC. Supplemented by reference TRBV7-9 and TRBJ2-1, the full variable domain reads DTGVSQNPRHKITKRGQNVTFRCDPISEHNRLYWYRQTLGQGPEFLTYFQNEAQLEKSRLLSDRFSAERPKGSFSTLEIQRTEQGDSAMYLCASEYGPNNEQFFGPGTRLTVL.

This clone is a singleton in its sample. The J gene is TRBJ2-7, the V gene TRBV5-5; D is uncertain. Trimming took off 0 bases at V and 4 bases at J, with 8 bases between the two ends. Germline loops: CDR1 SGHKS, CDR2 YYEKEE (reference sequence). This CDR3 has 13 residues. This CDR3 reads CASSLARGYEQYF. For the CDR3, the DNA is TGTGCCAGCAGCTTGGCTAGAGGTTACGAGCAGTACTTC. The full variable domain, completed using reference TRBV5-5 and TRBJ2-7, is DAGVTQSPTHLIKTRGQQVTLRCSPISGHKSVSWYQQVLGQGPQFIFQYYEKEERGRGNFPDRFSARQFPNYSSELNVNALLLGDSALYLCASSLARGYEQYFGPGTRLTVT.

The rearrangement joins TRBV7-9 to TRBJ2-7; D remains ambiguous. Looked up from germline, CDR1 is SEHNR and CDR2 is FQNEAQ (reference sequence). V was cut by 0 bases and J by 3 bases, with 12 bases left in between. The CDR3 runs 15 residues. The CDR3 DNA follows: TGTGCCAGCAGCTTAGCTGCCTCCCCTGACTACGAGCAGTACTTC. The encoded protein is CASSLAASPDYEQYF. The complete variable domain, with remaining parts taken from reference TRBV7-9 and TRBJ2-7, reads DTGVSQNPRHKITKRGQNVTFRCDPISEHNRLYWYRQTLGQGPEFLTYFQNEAQLEKSRLLSDRFSAERPKGSFSTLEIQRTEQGDSAMYLCASSLAASPDYEQYFGPGTRLTVT.

This clone has a handful of counts. This sequence joins TRBV2 and TRBJ2-2; TRBD2 agrees at 8 bases. The J segment lost 7 bases and the V segment lost 6 bases, leaving 19 bases of the junction unmatched. There are 18 residues in the CDR3. CDR1 is SNHLY, CDR2 FYNNEI, per germline. This CDR3 is CASREMASGLWSLGELFF. CDR3 DNA sequence: TGTGCCAGCAGGGAAATGGCTAGCGGGCTCTGGTCCCTCGGGGAGCTGTTTTTT.

As to this clone: The same CDR3 also results from other DNA sequences found in this sample. The genes are TRBV6-5 and TRBJ1-4; D not certain. Germline V gene sequence: CDR1 MNHEY, CDR2 SVGAGI. This CDR3 contains 14 residues. With 2 bases removed from V and 5 bases from J, the gap between germline ends came to 9 bases. The CDR3 DNA sequence: TGTGCCAGCAGTTACACGGTATCGAATGAAAAACTGTTTTTT. Protein: CASSYTVSNEKLFF.

This chain uses TRBV9 with TRBJ2-2; perhaps TRBD1 as D (7 bases). The V gene lost 4 bases and the J gene lost 7 bases, with 17 bases spanning the gap. The length of the CDR3 is 15 residues. Germline V lookup: CDR1 SGDLS, CDR2 YYNGEE. CDR3: CASSKQGRTVGELFF. As DNA, the CDR3 is TGTGCCAGCAGCAAACAGGGGAGGACGGTCGGGGAGCTGTTTTTT. Full variable domain (outside the CDR3, taken from reference TRBV9 and TRBJ2-2): DSGVTQTPKHLITATGQRVTLRCSPRSGDLSVYWYQQSLDQGLQFLIQYYNGEERAKGNILERFSAQQFPDLHSELNLSSLELGDSALYFCASSKQGRTVGELFFGEGSRLTVL.

The chain uses TRBV6-1 and TRBJ1-2; 7 bases match TRBD1. CDR3 size: 13 residues. After removal of 9 bases from V and 4 bases from J, the junction contained 8 bases not matched to a gene. Germline V gene lookup returns CDR1 MNHNS and CDR2 SASEGT. CDR3 region: CASDVDRVYGYTF. The CDR3 coding sequence is TGTGCCAGTGACGTCGACAGGGTCTATGGCTACACCTTC.

The chain has TRBV6-1 and TRBJ2-4, with D possibly being TRBD1 (6 bases). The CDR3 spans 13 residues. Germline-derived CDR1 and CDR2 are MNHNS and SASEGT. Trimming took 6 bases from V and 9 from J, leaving 15 bases between them. The CDR3 bases are TGTGCCAGCAGACCTAGAGAAGGGGGCATTCAGTACTTC. It yields the protein CASRPREGGIQYF.

CDR3 protein: CASSLAGGPYEQYF. DNA of the CDR3: TGTGCCAGCAGCTTAGCGGGAGGGCCCTACGAGCAGTACTTC. The chain recombines TRBV13 with TRBJ2-7, with 8 positions matching TRBD2. The germline V gene has CDR1 PRHDT and CDR2 FYEKMQ (reference sequence). After removal of 1 base from V and 2 bases from J, the junction contained 1 base not matched to a gene. There are 14 residues in the CDR3.

V is TRBV27 and J is TRBJ2-7; 14 bases match TRBD2. V lost 6 bases and J lost 3; bases outside the gene matches: 13. This CDR3 contains 18 residues. Germline loops: CDR1 MNHEY, CDR2 SMNVEV (reference sequence). The CDR3 bases are TGTGCCAGCAGCGACGACCCCCCCGGACTAGCGGGAGGCTACGAGCAGTACTTC. The encoded protein is CASSDDPPGLAGGYEQYF.

The genes are TRBV27 and TRBJ1-2; 7 bases fit TRBD1. The CDR3 consists of 15 residues. Germline loops: CDR1 MNHEY, CDR2 SMNVEV (reference sequence). The ends lost 4 bases at V and 4 bases at J; junction bases unmatched: 9. In nucleotides, the CDR3 is TGTGCCAGCAGTTCTAACAGGGGAGACCGCTATGGCTACACCTTC. Translating gives CASSSNRGDRYGYTF.

The chain employs TRBV6-5 and TRBJ2-7; D unclear. The CDR3 consists of 13 residues. Germline-derived CDR1 and CDR2 are MNHEY and SVGAGI. Trimming stripped 5 bases from V and 5 bases from J, with 13 bases between. Written as DNA, the CDR3 is TGTGCCAGCAGTACCTCGCCAACTCACGAGCAGTACTTC. Translated: CASSTSPTHEQYF.

The chain couples TRBV25-1 to TRBJ1-1; D is uncertain. CDR1 is MGHDK, CDR2 SYGVNS, per germline. The CDR3 has 14 amino acids. V shed 5 bases and J shed 4 bases, with 14 bases lying between them. The CDR3 sequence is CASSITTRGTEAFF. CDR3 DNA sequence: TGTGCCAGCAGTATTACCACCCGGGGCACTGAAGCTTTCTTT.

This rearrangement joins TRBV28 to TRBJ2-3, with TRBD2 identical over 9 bases. The V segment lost 5 bases and the J segment 7 bases; nucleotides outside the gene matches: 10. The length of the CDR3 is 15 residues. CDR1 is MDHEN and CDR2 is SYDVKM in the germline V gene. CDR3 sequence: CASSHSGRGENTQYF. The CDR3 DNA is TGTGCCAGCAGTCATAGCGGGAGAGGGGAAAATACGCAGTATTTT.

The chain links TRBV28 to TRBJ1-3, with D unclear. This CDR3 spans 16 amino acids. Trimming pared 3 bases from V and 0 bases from J, leaving 12 bases between. Germline CDR1 is MDHEN and CDR2 is SYDVKM. Written as DNA, the CDR3 is TGTGCCAGCAGTTTCCAGACGGGCTACTCTGGAAACACCATATATTTT. Translating gives CASSFQTGYSGNTIYF.

This clone was seen a few times. The chain carries TRBV29-1 and TRBJ1-1; unclear D gene. CDR3 length: 13 amino acids. Trimming removed 3 bases from V and 4 bases from J, with 12 bases in between. Germline values: CDR1 SQVTM, CDR2 ANQGSEA. The CDR3 region is CSVEREAGTEAFF. The CDR3 DNA is TGCAGCGTTGAGCGAGAGGCGGGCACTGAAGCTTTCTTT.

V gene TRBV23-1 combines with J gene TRBJ2-3; D assignment may be TRBD1 or TRBD2 (5 bases each). TRBV23-1 counts as an open reading frame of uncertain function. V was pared by 4 bases and J by 1 base, with 21 bases between. The length of the CDR3 is 18 residues. In nucleotides, the CDR3 is TGCGCCAGCAGTCGCCTCCCTCCAGGGATCGGGGGCACAGATACGCAGTATTTT. It codes for CASSRLPPGIGGTDTQYF.

As DNA, the CDR3 is TGTGCCAGCAGCCCTCCAGGGTCCCCAGATACGCAGTATTTT. Its translation is CASSPPGSPDTQYF. The chain combines TRBV9 with TRBJ2-3; tentative D call: TRBD1 (5 bases). V was shortened by 4 bases and J by 4 bases, with 13 bases between the two germline ends. The CDR3 covers 14 residues. Per the germline V gene, CDR1 is SGDLS and CDR2 is YYNGEE.

The chain has TRBV4-2 and TRBJ2-3; 13 nucleotides line up with TRBD2. The CDR3 loop spans 16 amino acids. Germline V gene data show CDR1 as LGHNA and CDR2 as YNFKEQ. J was trimmed by 4 bases and V by 0 bases; bases with no gene match: 1. Written as DNA, the CDR3 is TGTGCCAGCAGCCAAGAGGGACTAGCGGGATCAGATACGCAGTATTTT. Translated: CASSQEGLAGSDTQYF.

The chain has TRBV29-1 and TRBJ1-4, with D uncertain. V lost 3 bases, J lost 4 bases, and 3 bases lay in between. In germline, CDR1 is SQVTM, CDR2 ANQGSEA. The CDR3 is made up of 11 amino acids. The CDR3 DNA reads as TGCAGCGTTGAGAGTAATGAAAAACTGTTTTTT. Its protein product is CSVESNEKLFF.

The chain employs TRBV28 and TRBJ1-6; D is undetermined. The CDR3 consists of 11 residues. Trimming pared 5 bases from V and 10 bases from J, leaving 6 bases between. CDR1 MDHEN and CDR2 SYDVKM come from the germline V gene. The CDR3 bases are TGTGCCAGCAGTCTCGGCTCACCCCTCCACTTT. It translates to CASSLGSPLHF.

This clone has a count of ten or more. The gene calls are TRBV6-5 and TRBJ1-5; a possible D gene is TRBD1 (5 bases). The CDR3 covers 13 residues. Trimming cost V 6 bases and J 7 bases, with 13 bases left between them. Germline CDR1 and CDR2: MNHEY and SVGAGI. For the CDR3, the DNA is TGTGCCAGCAGCAAAGAAGGGGTCCAGCCCCAGCATTTT. Protein: CASSKEGVQPQHF.

V gene TRBV4-2 combines with J gene TRBJ1-2; a possible D gene is TRBD1 (6 bases). Germline CDR1 reads LGHNA; CDR2 reads YNFKEQ. CDR3 length: 13 residues. The V end lost 3 bases, the J end lost 10 bases, and 15 bases lay between the germline ends. DNA of the CDR3: TGTGCCAGCAGCCAGCGGGGGGACACTCACTACACCTTC. Its protein is CASSQRGDTHYTF.

This clone was seen only a few times. J is TRBJ1-5 and V is TRBV11-3, with D possibly TRBD1 on 6 matching bases. Germline V gene sequence: CDR1 SGHNT, CDR2 YENEEA. The CDR3 has 15 amino acids. The V and J ends lost 5 bases and 2 bases respectively, with 13 bases between them. Here the CDR3 reads CASSKQGKGNQPQHF. The DNA for the CDR3 is TGTGCCAGCAGCAAACAGGGCAAGGGCAATCAGCCCCAGCATTTT.